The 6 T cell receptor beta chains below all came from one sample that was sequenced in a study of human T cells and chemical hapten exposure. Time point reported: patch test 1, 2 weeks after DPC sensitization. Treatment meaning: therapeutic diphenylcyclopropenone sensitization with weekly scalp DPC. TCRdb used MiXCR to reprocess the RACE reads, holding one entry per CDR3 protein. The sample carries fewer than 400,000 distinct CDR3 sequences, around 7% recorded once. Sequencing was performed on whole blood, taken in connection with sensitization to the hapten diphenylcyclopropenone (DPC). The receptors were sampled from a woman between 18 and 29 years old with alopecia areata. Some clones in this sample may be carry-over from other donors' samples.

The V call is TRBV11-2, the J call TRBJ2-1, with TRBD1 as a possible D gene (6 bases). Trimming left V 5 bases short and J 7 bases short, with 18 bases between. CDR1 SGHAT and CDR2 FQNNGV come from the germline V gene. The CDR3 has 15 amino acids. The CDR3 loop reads CASSRRTGTMNEQFF. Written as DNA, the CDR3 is TGTGCCAGCAGCCGCCGGACGGGGACAATGAATGAGCAGTTCTTC.

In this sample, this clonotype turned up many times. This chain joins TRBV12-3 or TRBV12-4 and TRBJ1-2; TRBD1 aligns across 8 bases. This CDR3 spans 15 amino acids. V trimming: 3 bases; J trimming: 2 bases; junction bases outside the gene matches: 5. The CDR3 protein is CASSLGQGANYGYTF. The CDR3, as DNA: TGTGCCAGCAGTTTGGGCCAGGGGGCAAACTATGGCTACACCTTC.

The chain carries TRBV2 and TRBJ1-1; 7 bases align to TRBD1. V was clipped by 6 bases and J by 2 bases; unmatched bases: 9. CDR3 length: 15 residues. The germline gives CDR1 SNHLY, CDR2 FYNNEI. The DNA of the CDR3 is TGTGCCAGCAGGGAGGAGGGGGCGCCTAACACTGAAGCTTTCTTT. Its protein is CASREEGAPNTEAFF.

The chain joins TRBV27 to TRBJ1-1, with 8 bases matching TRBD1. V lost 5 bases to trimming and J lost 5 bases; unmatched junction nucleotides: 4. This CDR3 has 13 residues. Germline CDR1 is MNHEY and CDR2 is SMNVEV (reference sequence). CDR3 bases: TGTGCCAGCAGTCCCAGGGGGCCGACTGAAGCTTTCTTT. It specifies CASSPRGPTEAFF.

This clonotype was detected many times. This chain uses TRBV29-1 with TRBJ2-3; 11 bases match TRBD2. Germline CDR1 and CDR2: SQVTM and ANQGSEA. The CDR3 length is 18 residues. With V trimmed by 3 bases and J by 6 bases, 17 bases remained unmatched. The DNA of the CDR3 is TGCAGCGTTGAGTTGGCTAGCGGGGGGCCCGGAGATCAGGATACGCAGTATTTT. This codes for CSVELASGGPGDQDTQYF.

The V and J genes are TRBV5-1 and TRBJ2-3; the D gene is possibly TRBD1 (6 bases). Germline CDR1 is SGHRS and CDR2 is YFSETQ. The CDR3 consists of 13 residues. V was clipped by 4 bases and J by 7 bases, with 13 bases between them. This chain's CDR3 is CASSPDSTHTQYF. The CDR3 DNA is TGCGCCAGCAGCCCGGACAGTACCCATACGCAGTATTTT.